A selection of T cell receptor beta chains follows, all from one sample in a study of human T cells and chemical hapten exposure. TCRdb independently ran MiXCR on the RACE reads; one entry per CDR3 protein. The table includes 80,000 to 95,000 distinct CDR3 sequences, around a tenth detected once. The specimen comprised whole blood, sampled in connection with sensitization to the hapten diphenylcyclopropenone (DPC). All receptors derive from a man between 18 and 29 years old with alopecia areata. Some clones in this sample may be carry-over from other donors' samples. Each CDR3 is given with its conserved first and last residue. D genes are given only for firm matches. The size entry is marked missing in some rows and otherwise reads once, few, many or a size class.

d_gene,v_gene,j_gene,abundance,CDR3aa,CDR3nt
TRBD1,TRBV20-1,TRBJ1-3,many,CSARQGTGNTIYF,TGCAGTGCGAGACAGGGAACTGGAAACACCATATATTTT
NA,TRBV11-2,TRBJ1-6,NA,CASSQGSADYNSPLHF,TGCGCCAGCAGCCAAGGTAGTGCCGATTATAATTCACCCCTCCACTTT
TRBD2,TRBV19,TRBJ2-1,many,CASTHQASGGSGYNEQFF,TGTGCCAGTACCCATCAGGCTAGCGGGGGTAGTGGCTACAATGAGCAGTTCTTC
NA,TRBV29-1,TRBJ2-6,NA,CSVHFGANVLTF,TGCAGCGTTCATTTTGGGGCCAACGTCCTGACTTTC
TRBD1,TRBV7-2,TRBJ2-5,few,CASSRGQDQETQYF,TGTGCCAGCAGCAGGGGACAGGACCAAGAGACCCAGTACTTC
NA,TRBV4-1,TRBJ2-4,many,CASSQVNLAKNIQYF,TGCGCCAGCAGCCAAGTAAATCTAGCCAAAAACATTCAGTACTTC
NA,TRBV19,TRBJ1-2,many,CASSITASYGYTF,TGTGCCAGTAGTATCACGGCTAGCTATGGCTACACCTTC
TRBD1,TRBV3-1,TRBJ1-1,few,CASSQGHGTGVPEAFF,TGTGCCAGCAGCCAAGGACATGGGACAGGGGTTCCTGAAGCTTTCTTT
TRBD2,TRBV5-1,TRBJ2-3,many,CASSSWTSGEYTDTQYF,TGCGCCAGCAGCTCATGGACTAGCGGGGAGTACACAGATACGCAGTATTTT
NA,TRBV11-2,TRBJ1-2,few,CASSLGLQRDYTF,TGTGCCAGCAGCTTGGGACTTCAACGGGACTACACCTTC
TRBD1,TRBV7-2,TRBJ2-5,few,CASSPRTGEETQYF,TGTGCCAGCAGCCCGCGGACAGGGGAGGAGACCCAGTACTTC
TRBD1,TRBV11-2,TRBJ1-2,many,CASSLLPGTGHGYTF,TGTGCCAGCAGCTTGTTACCCGGGACAGGTCATGGCTACACCTTC
NA,TRBV9,TRBJ2-2,NA,CASAAGPPTGELFF,TGTGCCAGCGCTGCCGGGCCCCCCACCGGGGAGCTGTTTTTT
NA,TRBV4-3,TRBJ2-7,NA,CASSQEYRDGYEQYF,TGCGCCAGCAGCCAAGAATACCGGGACGGCTACGAGCAGTACTTC
TRBD2,TRBV5-1,TRBJ2-1,many,CASAPGLNNEQFF,TGCGCCAGCGCACCGGGACTAAACAATGAGCAGTTCTTC
TRBD1,TRBV12-3/TRBV12-4,TRBJ1-5,NA,CASSPQGGNSNQPQHF,TGTGCCAGCAGTCCGCAGGGGGGGAATAGCAATCAGCCCCAGCATTTT